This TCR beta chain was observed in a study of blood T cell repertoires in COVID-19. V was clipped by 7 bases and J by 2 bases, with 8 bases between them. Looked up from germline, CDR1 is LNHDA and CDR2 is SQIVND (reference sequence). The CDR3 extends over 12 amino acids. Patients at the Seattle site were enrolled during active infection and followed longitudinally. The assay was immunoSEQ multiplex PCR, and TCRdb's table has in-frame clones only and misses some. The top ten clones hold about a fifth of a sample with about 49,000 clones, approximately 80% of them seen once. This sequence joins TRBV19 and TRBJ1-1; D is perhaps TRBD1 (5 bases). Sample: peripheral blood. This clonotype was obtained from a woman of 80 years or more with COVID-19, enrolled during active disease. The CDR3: CASTRGNTEAFF. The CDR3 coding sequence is TGTGCCAGTACTAGGGGCAACACTGAAGCTTTCTTT.